The 3 T cell receptor beta chains in this list originate from one sample, sequenced in a study of cytomegalovirus exposure and HLA in healthy donors. The PCR made use of 60 Vbeta and 13 Jbeta primers. The data were produced by immunoSEQ multiplex PCR, yet TCRdb's version contains in-frame clones alone and is incomplete. The table includes around 190,000 clones, roughly four fifths detected once. Sequencing was performed on PBMCs. The source of these receptors is a woman between 45 and 60 years old in good health and CMV-seronegative.

This clone was observed a handful of times. The identical CDR3 is also encoded by other nucleotide sequences in the sample. This rearrangement joins TRBV9 to TRBJ1-2; no clear D. CDR1 is SGDLS, CDR2 YYNGEE, per germline. The CDR3 contains 12 residues. V dropped 5 bases and J dropped 2 bases, with 7 bases sitting between them. In nucleotides, the CDR3 is TGTGCCAGCAGTTCTAAAAACTATGGCTACACCTTC. This codes for CASSSKNYGYTF. Looking up the rest from reference TRBV9 and TRBJ1-2 gives the full variable domain: DSGVTQTPKHLITATGQRVTLRCSPRSGDLSVYWYQQSLDQGLQFLIQYYNGEERAKGNILERFSAQQFPDLHSELNLSSLELGDSALYFCASSSKNYGYTFGSGTRLTVV.

The J gene is TRBJ2-7, the V gene TRBV28; 10 bases align to TRBD1. This CDR3 has 14 residues. Germline CDR1 is MDHEN and CDR2 is SYDVKM. The V and J ends lost 5 bases and 9 bases, in that order; junction bases with no gene match: 10. CDR3 protein: CASSPDRGRTLQYF. CDR3 nucleotide sequence: TGTGCCAGCAGTCCAGACAGGGGGCGGACTTTGCAGTACTTC.

The rearrangement joins TRBV28 to TRBJ1-1; the D gene is possibly TRBD1 (6 bases). Trimming took 6 bases from V and 6 from J, leaving 11 bases between them. In germline, CDR1 is MDHEN, CDR2 SYDVKM. This CDR3 has 12 residues. The CDR3 nucleotides are TGTGCCAGCAGCCCGGGGGGCGCTGAAGCTTTCTTT. Translated: CASSPGGAEAFF.